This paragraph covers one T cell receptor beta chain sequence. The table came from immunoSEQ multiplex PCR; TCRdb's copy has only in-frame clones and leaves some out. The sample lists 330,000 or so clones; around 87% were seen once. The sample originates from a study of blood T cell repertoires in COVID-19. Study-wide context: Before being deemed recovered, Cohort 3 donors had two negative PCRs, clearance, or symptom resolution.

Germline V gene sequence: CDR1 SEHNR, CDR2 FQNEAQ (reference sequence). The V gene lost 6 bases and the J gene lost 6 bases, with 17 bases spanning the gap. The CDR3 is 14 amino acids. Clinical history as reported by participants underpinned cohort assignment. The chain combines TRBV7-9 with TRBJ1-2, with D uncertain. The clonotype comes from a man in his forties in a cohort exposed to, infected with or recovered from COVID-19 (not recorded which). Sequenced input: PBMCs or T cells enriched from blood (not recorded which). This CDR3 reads CASSWLAEPHGYTF. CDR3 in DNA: TGTGCCAGCAGTTGGTTGGCAGAACCTCATGGCTACACCTTC.